One and the same sample provided the 8 T cell receptor beta chains below, sequenced in a study of T cells in Graves' hyperthyroidism and ophthalmopathy. Amplification targeted TCR beta CDR3 regions from RNA transcripts. First-round RT-PCR with HTBI primers amplified the TCR CDR3 region. One entry per CDR3 protein results from TCRdb running MiXCR on the multiplex PCR reads. The sample records around 500,000 distinct CDR3 sequences, about 16% being singletons. Sequences were obtained from blood. The receptors were gathered from a woman aged 30 to 39 with Graves' ophthalmopathy.

There are a few counts of this clonotype. The genes are TRBV5-4 and TRBJ2-7; 8 bases align to TRBD2. The CDR3 covers 16 residues. Germline CDR1 and CDR2: SGHNT and YYREEE (reference sequence). The ends lost 1 base at V and 5 bases at J; junction bases unmatched: 11. The CDR3 DNA follows: TGTGCCAGCAGCTTGCCCCCGAGAGCGGGAGTCAACGAGCAGTACTTC. This translates into CASSLPPRAGVNEQYF.

The chain joins TRBV29-1 to TRBJ2-1, with 12 nucleotides matching TRBD2. Germline assignment: CDR1 SQVTM and CDR2 ANQGSEA. The ends lost 4 bases at V and 5 bases at J; junction bases unmatched: 9. This CDR3 contains 16 residues. CDR3 region: CSVAHATSGRDNEQFF. CDR3 coding DNA: TGCAGCGTTGCACATGCGACTAGCGGGAGAGACAATGAGCAGTTCTTC.

There are many counts of this clonotype. The rearrangement joins TRBV13 to TRBJ2-1; tentatively, D is TRBD2 (6 bases). The V gene lost 6 bases and the J gene lost 4 bases, with 16 bases spanning the gap. The CDR3 consists of 15 residues. Germline assignment: CDR1 PRHDT and CDR2 FYEKMQ (reference sequence). The chain's CDR3 is CASSRDSFGYNEQFF. The CDR3, as DNA: TGTGCCAGCAGTCGGGACTCCTTCGGATACAATGAGCAGTTCTTC.

This clonotype was picked up a small number of times. The rearrangement links TRBV5-1 to TRBJ1-3, with D unresolved. Trimming took off 2 bases at V and 0 bases at J, with 15 bases between the two ends. Germline V gives CDR1 SGHRS, CDR2 YFSETQ. The length of the CDR3 is 17 residues. CDR3 amino acids: CASSLEDGIFSGNTIYF. DNA of the CDR3: TGCGCCAGCAGCTTAGAGGACGGAATCTTCTCTGGAAACACCATATATTTT.

This clonotype appeared a few times. CDR3 region: CASSGGLALEQYF. CDR3 nucleotides: TGCGCCAGCAGTGGGGGACTAGCGCTCGAGCAGTACTTC. J is TRBJ2-7 and V is TRBV10-1; 10 bases agree with TRBD2. CDR1 WNHNN and CDR2 SYGVQD come from the germline V gene (reference sequence). This CDR3 has 13 residues. V dropped 4 bases and J dropped 6; count of bases not matched to a gene: 3.

This sequence joins TRBV19 and TRBJ1-5; possible D gene TRBD1, 5 bases. Germline V CDR1 and CDR2: LNHDA, SQIVND (reference sequence). Trimming removed 6 bases from V and 5 bases from J, with 17 bases in between. The CDR3 totals 15 residues. CDR3 DNA sequence: TGTGCCAGTAGGGGTGAGCAGGGTGGCCATCAGCCCCAGCATTTT. It yields the protein CASRGEQGGHQPQHF.

This clonotype was detected only once. The J gene is TRBJ2-4, the V gene TRBV11-2; 9 bases are a match to TRBD1. Germline loops: CDR1 SGHAT, CDR2 FQNNGV. V shed 3 bases, J shed 8 bases, and the junction held 5 bases outside the gene matches. The CDR3 extends over 14 amino acids. For the CDR3, the DNA is TGTGCCAGCAGCTTTGGACAGGGGCCGGACATTCAGTACTTC. It encodes CASSFGQGPDIQYF.

This CDR3 is CASTIESATNEKLFF. CDR3 sequence (DNA): TGTGCCAGCACCATCGAGTCTGCAACTAATGAAAAACTGTTTTTT. The J gene is TRBJ1-4, the V gene TRBV6-1; no clear D gene. The CDR3 runs to 15 residues. With 7 bases removed from V and 0 bases from J, the gap between germline ends came to 12 bases. Germline lookup yields CDR1 MNHNS and CDR2 SASEGT.